This is a list of T cell receptor beta chains from one sample in a study of blood T cell repertoires in COVID-19. The repertoire was sequenced with immunoSEQ multiplex PCR; TCRdb's copy has only in-frame clones and lacks some. The sample shows about 200,000 clones, about 84% of them seen only once. The sample consisted of PBMCs or T cells enriched from blood (not recorded which). The receptors were sampled from a man in his forties or fifties with acute COVID-19. CDR3s include the opening cysteine and the closing phenylalanine or tryptophan. Fields, in order: D gene, J gene, clone size, V gene, CDR3 protein, CDR3 DNA. The D gene is left open where the match is weak. A clone size is listed for some rows: how often the clone was seen (once, few, many), or a class if it is expanded.

D gene: TRBD2; J gene: TRBJ2-7; clone size: -; V gene: TRBV5-5; CDR3 protein: CASSLGLAGVEQYF; CDR3 DNA: TGTGCCAGCAGCTTGGGACTAGCGGGAGTCGAGCAGTACTTC
D gene: -; J gene: TRBJ2-5; clone size: few; V gene: TRBV5-1; CDR3 protein: CASSFRGNRETQYF; CDR3 DNA: TGCGCCAGCAGCTTCAGAGGGAATAGAGAGACCCAGTACTTC
D gene: -; J gene: TRBJ1-4; clone size: -; V gene: TRBV6-5; CDR3 protein: CASSYSRAGGEKLFF; CDR3 DNA: TGTGCCAGCAGTTACTCACGCGCAGGAGGGGAAAAACTGTTTTTT
D gene: -; J gene: TRBJ1-3; clone size: -; V gene: TRBV7-8; CDR3 protein: CASSRQHSGNTIYF; CDR3 DNA: TGTGCCAGCAGCCGACAACACTCTGGAAACACCATATATTTT
D gene: TRBD2; J gene: TRBJ2-1; clone size: -; V gene: TRBV7-3; CDR3 protein: CASSSPLRGAPTSPNEQFF; CDR3 DNA: TGTGCCAGCAGCTCACCGCTGCGGGGGGCTCCAACTTCCCCCAATGAGCAGTTCTTC
D gene: TRBD1; J gene: TRBJ2-5; clone size: -; V gene: TRBV5-4; CDR3 protein: CASSSGQGYRETQYF; CDR3 DNA: TGTGCCAGCAGCTCGGGACAGGGGTATCGGGAGACCCAGTACTTC
D gene: -; J gene: TRBJ2-5; clone size: -; V gene: TRBV28; CDR3 protein: CASSFAAGVKTQYF; CDR3 DNA: TGTGCCAGCAGTTTTGCCGCCGGTGTCAAGACCCAGTACTTC
D gene: -; J gene: TRBJ2-7; clone size: few; V gene: TRBV18; CDR3 protein: CASSPGQGSYEQYF; CDR3 DNA: TGTGCCAGCTCACCTGGGCAGGGATCCTACGAGCAGTACTTC
D gene: TRBD1; J gene: TRBJ1-1; clone size: -; V gene: TRBV9; CDR3 protein: CASSVGSDRAKAFF; CDR3 DNA: TGTGCCAGCAGCGTCGGATCGGACAGGGCTAAAGCTTTCTTT
D gene: -; J gene: TRBJ1-3; clone size: -; V gene: TRBV29-1; CDR3 protein: CSVEIGNTIYF; CDR3 DNA: TGCAGCGTTGAAATCGGGAACACCATATATTTT
D gene: TRBD2; J gene: TRBJ2-7; clone size: few; V gene: TRBV2; CDR3 protein: CASSVSSGRGYEQYF; CDR3 DNA: TGTGCCAGCAGTGTGTCTAGCGGGAGAGGTTACGAGCAGTACTTC
D gene: TRBD1; J gene: TRBJ1-4; clone size: -; V gene: TRBV7-3; CDR3 protein: CASSPTGYSQKLFF; CDR3 DNA: TGTGCCAGCAGCCCGACAGGGTACTCCCAAAAACTGTTTTTT
D gene: TRBD2; J gene: TRBJ2-1; clone size: -; V gene: TRBV27; CDR3 protein: CASSDSGTSGPTYNEQFF; CDR3 DNA: TGTGCCAGCAGTGATTCGGGGACTAGCGGACCGACCTACAATGAGCAGTTCTTC
D gene: TRBD1; J gene: TRBJ2-5; clone size: once; V gene: TRBV6-5; CDR3 protein: CASRRRGTGETQYF; CDR3 DNA: TGTGCCAGCAGACGCAGGGGGACGGGAGAGACCCAGTACTTC
D gene: TRBD1; J gene: TRBJ2-2; clone size: -; V gene: TRBV6-5; CDR3 protein: CASSYSLATGSGELFF; CDR3 DNA: TGTGCCAGCAGTTACTCCCTTGCGACAGGGTCCGGGGAGCTGTTTTTT
D gene: TRBD2; J gene: TRBJ2-5; clone size: once; V gene: TRBV6-5; CDR3 protein: CASRRVAGVSETQYF; CDR3 DNA: TGTGCCAGCAGACGAGTAGCGGGAGTTAGCGAGACCCAGTACTTC
D gene: TRBD2; J gene: TRBJ2-2; clone size: -; V gene: TRBV5-4; CDR3 protein: CASSSPPSGRAAGELFF; CDR3 DNA: TGTGCCAGCAGCTCCCCTCCGAGCGGGAGGGCCGCCGGGGAGCTGTTTTTT
D gene: TRBD2; J gene: TRBJ2-1; clone size: -; V gene: TRBV23-1; CDR3 protein: CASSQGKLANTNNEQFF; CDR3 DNA: TGCGCCAGCAGTCAGGGAAAACTAGCGAACACGAACAATGAGCAGTTCTTC
D gene: TRBD1; J gene: TRBJ2-5; clone size: -; V gene: TRBV2; CDR3 protein: CASRAPTGGQETQYF; CDR3 DNA: TGTGCCAGCAGAGCGCCGACAGGGGGCCAGGAGACCCAGTACTTC
D gene: TRBD2; J gene: TRBJ2-1; clone size: -; V gene: TRBV5-6; CDR3 protein: CASRPGLAGDNEQFF; CDR3 DNA: TGTGCCAGCAGACCGGGACTAGCGGGGGACAATGAGCAGTTCTTC
D gene: -; J gene: TRBJ2-2; clone size: once; V gene: TRBV28; CDR3 protein: CASSVRGFTGELFF; CDR3 DNA: TGTGCCAGCAGTGTCAGAGGTTTCACCGGGGAGCTGTTTTTT
D gene: -; J gene: TRBJ2-7; clone size: few; V gene: TRBV27; CDR3 protein: CASTGIEQGFFRYEQYF; CDR3 DNA: TGTGCCAGCACGGGTATAGAACAGGGATTTTTTCGCTACGAGCAGTACTTC
D gene: TRBD2; J gene: TRBJ2-3; clone size: -; V gene: TRBV30; CDR3 protein: CAWSSSGSRTDTQYF; CDR3 DNA: TGTGCCTGGAGCTCTAGCGGGAGCCGCACAGATACGCAGTATTTT
D gene: -; J gene: TRBJ2-3; clone size: -; V gene: TRBV24-1; CDR3 protein: CATSDPARTEEVTDTQYF; CDR3 DNA: TGTGCCACCAGTGATCCAGCGCGGACAGAGGAGGTGACAGATACGCAGTATTTT
D gene: TRBD1; J gene: TRBJ1-2; clone size: -; V gene: TRBV6-1; CDR3 protein: CASSEPRTGKSYGYTF; CDR3 DNA: TGTGCCAGCAGTGAACCGAGGACAGGGAAATCCTATGGCTACACCTTC
D gene: TRBD2; J gene: TRBJ2-3; clone size: -; V gene: TRBV5-1; CDR3 protein: CASSTDPLAGASTDTQYF; CDR3 DNA: TGCGCCAGCAGCACCGATCCCCTAGCGGGGGCTAGCACAGATACGCAGTATTTT
D gene: -; J gene: TRBJ2-4; clone size: -; V gene: TRBV6-5; CDR3 protein: CAGQGLGIQYF; CDR3 DNA: TGTGCCGGGCAGGGGTTGGGCATTCAGTACTTC
D gene: TRBD2; J gene: TRBJ2-1; clone size: -; V gene: TRBV29-1; CDR3 protein: CSVANLAGAYNEQFF; CDR3 DNA: TGCAGCGTCGCTAATCTAGCGGGAGCCTACAATGAGCAGTTCTTC
D gene: TRBD1; J gene: TRBJ1-1; clone size: once; V gene: TRBV18; CDR3 protein: CASSLGQGETEAFF; CDR3 DNA: TGTGCCAGCTCACTTGGACAGGGGGAAACTGAAGCTTTCTTT
D gene: TRBD2; J gene: TRBJ2-2; clone size: -; V gene: TRBV24-1; CDR3 protein: CATSDPQTSGKDGELFF; CDR3 DNA: TGTGCCACCAGTGATCCGCAGACTAGCGGGAAGGACGGGGAGCTGTTTTTT
D gene: -; J gene: TRBJ2-1; clone size: -; V gene: TRBV29-1; CDR3 protein: CSGRTSLATYNEQFF; CDR3 DNA: TGCAGCGGACGAACCTCACTAGCCACCTACAATGAGCAGTTCTTC
D gene: TRBD2; J gene: TRBJ2-2; clone size: -; V gene: TRBV4-2; CDR3 protein: CASSQDLGLAVTNTGELFF; CDR3 DNA: TGTGCCAGCAGCCAAGATCTAGGGCTAGCGGTTACGAACACCGGGGAGCTGTTTTTT
D gene: TRBD1; J gene: TRBJ2-2; clone size: -; V gene: TRBV7-3; CDR3 protein: CASSFTGAAGELFF; CDR3 DNA: TGTGCCAGCAGCTTCACAGGGGCCGCCGGGGAGCTGTTTTTT